A single TCR beta chain is shown here with its context. The antigen is not known. One end of the junction varies from germline; a read error may be responsible. This entry belongs to a study of tumor and adjacent non-tumor tissue in lung cancer. Across the study: Patients comprised approximately eleven adenocarcinoma, a couple of squamous cell carcinoma and 1 small cell lung cancer. Aged roughly 31 to 80 years, patients included nine to eleven men and a few women with stage I to III disease. Each sample yielded 4 million to 5 million productive TCRbeta reads on average.

The CDR3 is 16 residues long. Per germline, CDR1 SGHAT and CDR2 FQDESV (reference sequence). Findings and caveats of the study: Tumor tissue had significantly higher TCR diversity than normal lung.

The library came from three nested PCR rounds adapted from ARM-PCR protocols. TCRdb recomputed calls from the multiplex PCR reads with MiXCR, one row per CDR3 protein. The table shows fewer than 150,000 distinct CDR3 sequences, with 66% occurring only once. RNA was extracted from bulk tissue without any cell sorting. This chain links TRBV11-1 with TRBJ2-2; a weak D match, TRBD1 (6 bases). Sequencing was done on a sample of lung tumor tissue. This TCR derives from a man between 60 and 70 years old with small cell lung cancer. The CDR3 protein is CDSSSPYRVDTGELFF. The CDR3, as DNA: TGTGACAGCAGTTCCCCGTACAGGGTAGACACCGGGGAGCTGTTTTTT.